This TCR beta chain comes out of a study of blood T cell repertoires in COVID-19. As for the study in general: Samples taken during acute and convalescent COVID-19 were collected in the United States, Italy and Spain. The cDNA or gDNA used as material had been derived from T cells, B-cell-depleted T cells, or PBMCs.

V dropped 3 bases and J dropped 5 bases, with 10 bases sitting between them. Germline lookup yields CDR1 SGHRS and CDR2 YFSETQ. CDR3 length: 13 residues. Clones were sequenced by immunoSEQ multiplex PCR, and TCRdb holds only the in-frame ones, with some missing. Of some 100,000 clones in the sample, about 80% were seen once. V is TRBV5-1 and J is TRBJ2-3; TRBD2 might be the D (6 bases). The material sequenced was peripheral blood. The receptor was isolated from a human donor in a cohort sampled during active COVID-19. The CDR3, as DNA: TGCGCCAGCAGCTACATGCGGGGAGATACGCAGTATTTT. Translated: CASSYMRGDTQYF.